The rows below give T cell receptor beta chains drawn from one sample of a study of beta chain features in type 1 diabetes. Generated by immunoSEQ multiplex PCR, the TCRdb table keeps only in-frame clones and is missing some. The sample lists hundreds of thousands of clones; 15% to 18% were seen once. The sample comprised naive CD4+ T cells from blood. These receptors were obtained from a man aged 18-30 years in good health. Both conserved end residues are trimmed from each CDR3.

TRBJ1-4 TRBV2 ASRGTGAANEKLF
TRBJ1-2 TRBV5-6 ASSFAGGGYGYT
TRBJ2-6 TRBV5-4 ASSRGQGRYGANVLT
TRBJ2-2 TRBV18 ASSTQGSGELF
TRBJ1-2 TRBV27 ASSGRRGGMGYT
TRBJ1-5 TRBV7-2 ASSLAGTLNQPQH
TRBJ2-5 TRBV19 ASSIRRGSETQY
TRBJ2-2 TRBV7-2 ASKGLATGELF
TRBJ1-2 TRBV27 ASRRTGTGGYT
TRBJ1-6 TRBV2 ASMVSHNSPLH